One sample yielded the 20 T cell receptor beta chains listed below, sequenced in a study of T cell repertoires in cytomegalovirus infection. TCRdb redid the calling of the reads with MiXCR, one entry per CDR3 protein. The sample has about 350,000 distinct CDR3 sequences; about 35% are singletons. Antigens of these TCRs are unknown. The specimen was cultured PBMCs, collected from culture after CMV antigen stimulation. The receptors were sampled from a human donor in good health (CMV status not recorded). Some clones in this sample may be carry-over from other donors' samples.

There are a few counts of this clonotype. V and J are TRBV12-3 or TRBV12-4 and TRBJ2-1; TRBD2 aligns across 11 bases. The CDR3 is 16 amino acids. V was clipped by 7 bases and J by 4 bases; unmatched bases: 9. The CDR3 region has the DNA TGTGCCAGCATATCAGGGGGACTAGCGGTATACAATGAGCAGTTCTTC. Its translation is CASISGGLAVYNEQFF.

This clonotype turned up a few times. The gene calls are TRBV28 and TRBJ2-7; D is tentatively TRBD1 or TRBD2 (5 bases each). Trimming removed 5 bases at V and 2 bases at J, with 19 bases between. The CDR3 is 16 residues long. Germline CDR1 MDHEN, CDR2 SYDVKM. The CDR3 sequence is CASSRKPGRSTYEQYF. CDR3 bases: TGTGCCAGCAGTCGCAAACCGGGACGGAGTACCTACGAGCAGTACTTC.

This clonotype was observed a handful of times. The rearrangement joins TRBV11-2 to TRBJ2-6, with TRBD1 matching over 10 bases. V lost 8 bases to trimming and J lost 3 bases; unmatched junction nucleotides: 13. Germline CDR1 SGHAT, CDR2 FQNNGV. CDR3 length equals 18 residues. As DNA, the CDR3 is TGTGCCAGCGGAAGGCGGGACAGGGGATTGGTTGGGGCCAACGTCCTGACTTTC. Its protein is CASGRRDRGLVGANVLTF.

This clonotype occurred once. The chain joins TRBV20-1 to TRBJ2-5, with 7 bases fitting TRBD2. The germline V gene has CDR1 DFQATT and CDR2 SNEGSKA (reference sequence). Unmatched junction bases numbered 9, after V lost 0 bases and J lost 5 bases. CDR3 length equals 15 residues. The CDR3 region is CSARDPPSGTETQYF. The CDR3 DNA reads as TGCAGTGCTAGAGACCCCCCCAGCGGGACGGAGACCCAGTACTTC.

In this sample, this clonotype turned up many times. The V and J genes are TRBV7-2 and TRBJ2-1; the match to TRBD2 covers 8 bases. V was pared by 7 bases and J by 4 bases, with 9 bases of the junction left unmatched. Germline CDR1 is SGHTA and CDR2 is FQGNSA. The length of the CDR3 is 15 residues. CDR3 in amino acids: CASNPDGTRYNEQFF. CDR3 bases: TGTGCCAGCAACCCAGACGGGACTAGGTACAATGAGCAGTTCTTC. Looking up the rest from reference TRBV7-2 and TRBJ2-1 gives the full variable domain: GAGVSQSPSNKVTEKGKDVELRCDPISGHTALYWYRQSLGQGLEFLIYFQGNSAPDKSGLPSDRFSAERTGGSVSTLTIQRTQQEDSAVYLCASNPDGTRYNEQFFGPGTRLTVL.

This sequence joins TRBV12-3 or TRBV12-4 and TRBJ2-3; D gene unclear. V shed 5 bases and J shed 14 bases, with 20 bases lying between them. The CDR3 consists of 13 residues. This chain's CDR3 is CASSLETRPVSYF. CDR3 sequence (DNA): TGTGCCAGCAGTCTTGAGACTCGCCCAGTCTCGTATTTT.

This rearrangement joins TRBV24-1 to TRBJ2-1, with D perhaps TRBD2 (5 bases). The germline CDR1 and CDR2 sequences are KGHDR and SFDVKD. Trimming took off 9 bases at V and 8 bases at J, with 10 bases between the two ends. This CDR3 is 11 amino acids long. The CDR3 region has the DNA TGTGCCACCTCGTGGCGGGATGAGCAGTTCTTC. This translates into CATSWRDEQFF.

The chain carries TRBV6-6 and TRBJ1-2; perhaps TRBD1 as D (5 bases). Germline V gives CDR1 MNHNY, CDR2 SVGAGI (reference sequence). This CDR3 is built from 14 residues. The V end lost 0 bases, the J end lost 7 bases, and 12 bases lay between the germline ends. This CDR3 reads CASSYSAGVGGYTF. The CDR3 DNA follows: TGTGCCAGCAGTTACTCGGCGGGGGTCGGTGGCTACACCTTC.

This clonotype was detected a few times. This sequence joins TRBV4-3 and TRBJ2-1, with TRBD2 identical over 16 bases. Per the germline V gene, CDR1 is LGHNA and CDR2 is YSLEER. The CDR3 is 17 residues long. Unmatched junction bases numbered 6, after V lost 4 bases and J lost 6 bases. CDR3 amino acids: CASSRGTSGRGGNEQFF. DNA of the CDR3: TGCGCCAGCAGCCGCGGGACTAGCGGGAGGGGCGGCAATGAGCAGTTCTTC.

V usage is TRBV30 and J usage is TRBJ1-1; D unclear. Germline V gives CDR1 GTSNPN, CDR2 SVGIG (reference sequence). The CDR3 runs to 13 residues. V was cut by 5 bases and J by 4 bases, with 14 bases left in between. CDR3 protein: CAWQRSDGTEAFF. The CDR3 region has the DNA TGTGCCTGGCAACGGAGCGATGGCACTGAAGCTTTCTTT.

This clonotype was detected only a few times. The V and J genes are TRBV7-9 and TRBJ2-1, with 7 nucleotides matching TRBD2. V trimming: 6 bases; J trimming: 6 bases; junction bases outside the gene matches: 8. CDR1 is SEHNR, CDR2 FQNEAQ, per germline (reference sequence). The CDR3 consists of 14 residues. The CDR3 loop reads CASRAGWVGNEQFF. CDR3 sequence (DNA): TGTGCCAGCAGAGCGGGGTGGGTTGGCAATGAGCAGTTCTTC.

The genes are TRBV4-1 and TRBJ2-2, with 10 positions matching TRBD2. V dropped 3 bases and J dropped 3; count of bases not matched to a gene: 10. CDR3 length equals 18 residues. Germline V CDR1 and CDR2: MGHRA, YSYEKL. In DNA, the CDR3 is TGCGCCAGCAGCCACTCTAGCGGGAGTATCGTAGACACCGGGGAGCTGTTTTTT. Amino acid sequence: CASSHSSGSIVDTGELFF.

V and J are TRBV28 and TRBJ1-6; D is unclear. V lost 7 bases and J lost 8, with 9 bases in between. This CDR3 spans 12 amino acids. Per germline, CDR1 MDHEN and CDR2 SYDVKM. The CDR3 sequence is CASNAQYSPLHF. The CDR3, as DNA: TGTGCCAGCAACGCCCAATATTCACCCCTCCACTTT.

This clonotype appeared a single time. V usage is TRBV30 and J usage is TRBJ2-1; D gene unclear. The germline V gene has CDR1 GTSNPN and CDR2 SVGIG (reference sequence). Trimming shortened V by 2 bases and J by 5 bases, and 7 bases separated the two germline ends. There are 12 residues in the CDR3. DNA for the CDR3: TGTGCCTGGAGTCCCGTGAACAATGAGCAGTTCTTC. This encodes CAWSPVNNEQFF.

The chain has TRBV18 and TRBJ2-1; 7 bases line up with TRBD2. CDR1 KGHSH and CDR2 LQKENI come from the germline V gene. Losses at the gene ends were 6 bases for V and 5 bases for J; bases not matched to a gene: 10. The length of the CDR3 is 15 residues. This CDR3 reads CASSSRLAPDNEQFF. The CDR3 bases are TGTGCCAGCTCCTCAAGACTAGCACCTGACAATGAGCAGTTCTTC.

The chain recombines TRBV19 with TRBJ1-1; D remains ambiguous. Trimming took 9 bases from V and 1 from J, leaving 21 bases between them. Germline V gene lookup returns CDR1 LNHDA and CDR2 SQIVND (reference sequence). CDR3 length: 16 residues. The CDR3 spells CASTYGVGAGNTEAFF. The CDR3 DNA is TGTGCCAGCACTTATGGGGTCGGCGCAGGGAACACTGAAGCTTTCTTT.

This clonotype was detected only a few times. The chain joins TRBV7-2 to TRBJ1-5; D is perhaps TRBD1 (5 bases). Per the germline V gene, CDR1 is SGHTA and CDR2 is FQGNSA. This CDR3 comprises 17 residues. The germline V and J ends were trimmed by 3 bases and 0 bases, with 15 bases remaining between them. The CDR3 DNA sequence: TGTGCCAGCAGCTTCTACGGCGGGGCTAATAGCAATCAGCCCCAGCATTTT. Translated, it gives CASSFYGGANSNQPQHF.

On this clonotype: A read error may be the cause here, since a much bigger clone is one base away. The chain carries TRBV6-2 or TRBV6-3 and TRBJ2-3; D might be TRBD2 (6 bases). CDR1 is MNHEY, CDR2 SVGEGT, per germline. The V end lost 1 base, the J end lost 2 bases, and 13 bases lay between the germline ends. CDR3 length equals 16 residues. The CDR3 DNA follows: TGTGCCAGCAGTTACTGGACTGGCGGGAACACAGATACGCAGTATTTT. Its translation is CASSYWTGGNTDTQYF.

The rearrangement joins TRBV4-2 to TRBJ2-1, with 10 positions matching TRBD1. This CDR3 has 15 amino acids. J was trimmed by 8 bases and V by 4 bases; bases with no gene match: 8. Germline V gene sequence: CDR1 LGHNA, CDR2 YNFKEQ. The CDR3 DNA sequence: TGTGCCAGCAGCCCTGACAGGGGGCGCGTCCATGAGCAGTTCTTC. Translating it yields CASSPDRGRVHEQFF.

This clonotype turned up a few times. The chain couples TRBV7-8 to TRBJ1-4; TRBD1 agrees at 7 bases. CDR3 length: 14 amino acids. Germline values: CDR1 SGHVS, CDR2 FQNEAQ. After removal of 5 bases from V and 5 bases from J, the junction contained 5 bases not matched to a gene. The DNA of the CDR3 is TGTGCCAGCAGCCAGACAGGGATAAATGAAAAACTGTTTTTT. This sequence encodes CASSQTGINEKLFF.